The rows below give T cell receptor beta chains drawn from one sample of a study of blood T cell repertoires in COVID-19. TCRdb's copy holds only in-frame clones and misses some; the assay was immunoSEQ multiplex PCR. Among 270,000 or so clones listed, approximately 90% were seen once. Sequencing was performed on peripheral blood. The receptors stem from a man aged 35-49 years with acute or convalescent COVID-19. CDR3s include the opening cysteine and the closing phenylalanine or tryptophan. A D gene is named only where the DNA matches it firmly. Expanded clones get a size class; other rows say once, few or many, or leave the size out.

abundance: few
d_gene: NA
j_gene: TRBJ2-7
v_gene: TRBV5-6
CDR3nt: TGTGCCAGCAGCTTTGAGAGGGTCGGGGGACAGTTTACCTACGAGCAGTACTTC
CDR3aa: CASSFERVGGQFTYEQYF

abundance: NA
d_gene: NA
j_gene: TRBJ2-1
v_gene: TRBV11-2
CDR3nt: TGTGCCAGCAGCGCAAGGACAGTTGAGGATGAGCAGTTCTTC
CDR3aa: CASSARTVEDEQFF

abundance: NA
d_gene: NA
j_gene: TRBJ1-5
v_gene: TRBV11-2
CDR3nt: TGTGCCAGCAGCCCGGGACTTTCTAGCAATCAGCCCCAGCATTTT
CDR3aa: CASSPGLSSNQPQHF

abundance: NA
d_gene: NA
j_gene: TRBJ2-7
v_gene: TRBV5-1
CDR3nt: TGCGCCAGCAGCCTACAGGGCAGGGAAAACGAGCAGTACTTC
CDR3aa: CASSLQGRENEQYF

abundance: NA
d_gene: TRBD2
j_gene: TRBJ2-3
v_gene: TRBV11-2
CDR3nt: TGTGCCAGCAGCCGTCTCTCTGGCGGGGGGCGCACAGATACGCAGTATTTT
CDR3aa: CASSRLSGGGRTDTQYF

abundance: NA
d_gene: NA
j_gene: TRBJ2-6
v_gene: TRBV7-3
CDR3nt: TGTGCCAGCAGCTTATACAGCTCTGGGGCCAACGTCCTGACTTTC
CDR3aa: CASSLYSSGANVLTF

abundance: NA
d_gene: NA
j_gene: TRBJ2-1
v_gene: TRBV5-1
CDR3nt: TGCGCCAGCAGCCCCCACGAGGGGGACGATGAGCAGTTCTTC
CDR3aa: CASSPHEGDDEQFF

abundance: NA
d_gene: NA
j_gene: TRBJ1-6
v_gene: TRBV2
CDR3nt: TGTGCCAGCACCCTAGACAGCCTTAATTCACCCCTCCACTTT
CDR3aa: CASTLDSLNSPLHF

abundance: NA
d_gene: NA
j_gene: TRBJ1-3
v_gene: TRBV3-1/TRBV3-2
CDR3nt: TGTGCCAGCAGCCAAGTAGCCGGAAACACCATATATTTT
CDR3aa: CASSQVAGNTIYF

abundance: NA
d_gene: TRBD1
j_gene: TRBJ1-2
v_gene: TRBV2
CDR3nt: TGTGCCAGCACACGACAGGGAGTACTGATTAACTATGGCTACACCTTC
CDR3aa: CASTRQGVLINYGYTF

abundance: NA
d_gene: NA
j_gene: TRBJ1-2
v_gene: TRBV3-1/TRBV3-2
CDR3nt: TGTGCCAGCAGTGGGGGGGCCGACTATGGCTACACCTTC
CDR3aa: CASSGGADYGYTF

abundance: NA
d_gene: NA
j_gene: TRBJ1-1
v_gene: TRBV12-3/TRBV12-4
CDR3nt: TGTGCCAGCAGTTTTTCGAGGGACACTGAAGCTTTCTTT
CDR3aa: CASSFSRDTEAFF

abundance: once
d_gene: NA
j_gene: TRBJ2-7
v_gene: TRBV11-3
CDR3nt: TGTGCCAGCAGCCCCATTGGCAGGGTGAACGAGCAGTACTTC
CDR3aa: CASSPIGRVNEQYF

abundance: NA
d_gene: TRBD1
j_gene: TRBJ2-1
v_gene: TRBV9
CDR3nt: TGTGCCAGCAGCAAACAAGACCGGGACAGGGGTTACAATGAGCAGTTCTTC
CDR3aa: CASSKQDRDRGYNEQFF

abundance: NA
d_gene: NA
j_gene: TRBJ1-6
v_gene: TRBV5-5
CDR3nt: TGTGCCAGCAGCTCCACAGGGAGCTGGAATTCACCCCTCCACTTT
CDR3aa: CASSSTGSWNSPLHF

abundance: NA
d_gene: NA
j_gene: TRBJ1-4
v_gene: TRBV18
CDR3nt: TGTGCCAGCTCACCTTATCCTTATGAAAAACTGTTTTTT
CDR3aa: CASSPYPYEKLFF

abundance: NA
d_gene: TRBD1
j_gene: TRBJ2-2
v_gene: TRBV5-4
CDR3nt: TGTGCCAGCAGTTCGCAGGGGGTAGGCACCGGGGAGCTGTTTTTT
CDR3aa: CASSSQGVGTGELFF

abundance: NA
d_gene: TRBD1
j_gene: TRBJ1-5
v_gene: TRBV7-6
CDR3nt: TGTGCCAGCAGCTTAGGGACAGGCCCCAATCAGCCCCAGCATTTT
CDR3aa: CASSLGTGPNQPQHF

abundance: NA
d_gene: NA
j_gene: TRBJ2-2
v_gene: TRBV27
CDR3nt: TGTGCCAGCAGTTTAGTTTCGGGACAAGGCACCGGGGAGCTGTTTTTT
CDR3aa: CASSLVSGQGTGELFF

abundance: NA
d_gene: TRBD1
j_gene: TRBJ1-3
v_gene: TRBV6-5
CDR3nt: TGTGCCAGCAGTTACTCGGGGACAGGGAGCGGAAACACCATATATTTT
CDR3aa: CASSYSGTGSGNTIYF

abundance: NA
d_gene: NA
j_gene: TRBJ2-5
v_gene: TRBV5-1
CDR3nt: TGCGCCAGCAGCTCAATCCAGGGAGGCGAGACCCAGTACTTC
CDR3aa: CASSSIQGGETQYF

abundance: NA
d_gene: TRBD1
j_gene: TRBJ2-3
v_gene: TRBV5-8
CDR3nt: TGTGCCAGCAGCAGGGACAGCGACATTTCGCAGTATTTT
CDR3aa: CASSRDSDISQYF

abundance: once
d_gene: NA
j_gene: TRBJ1-6
v_gene: TRBV30
CDR3nt: TGTGCCTGGAAGCCAGCGAGCTCCTATAATTCACCCCTCCACTTT
CDR3aa: CAWKPASSYNSPLHF

abundance: NA
d_gene: NA
j_gene: TRBJ1-3
v_gene: TRBV30
CDR3nt: TGTGCCTGGAGTTCAGGGTTCTCTGGAAACACCATATATTTT
CDR3aa: CAWSSGFSGNTIYF

abundance: NA
d_gene: NA
j_gene: TRBJ2-1
v_gene: TRBV18
CDR3nt: TGTGCCAGCTCACCATTCGGGACTGGAGGGCCCAATGAGCAGTTCTTC
CDR3aa: CASSPFGTGGPNEQFF

abundance: NA
d_gene: TRBD1
j_gene: TRBJ2-3
v_gene: TRBV24-1
CDR3nt: TGTGCCACCAGTGACCCTGGACAGGCCACAGATACGCAGTATTTT
CDR3aa: CATSDPGQATDTQYF

abundance: NA
d_gene: NA
j_gene: TRBJ1-1
v_gene: TRBV5-8
CDR3nt: TGTGCCAGCATCCCGGCAGGGCACGGGGGTAGGAATACTGAAGCTTTCTTT
CDR3aa: CASIPAGHGGRNTEAFF

abundance: NA
d_gene: NA
j_gene: TRBJ2-2
v_gene: TRBV7-6
CDR3nt: TGTGCCAGCAGCCCCCGGGTCCTGCAGTCCGGGGAGCTGTTTTTT
CDR3aa: CASSPRVLQSGELFF

abundance: NA
d_gene: NA
j_gene: TRBJ1-2
v_gene: TRBV9
CDR3nt: TGTGCCAGCAGCGTAGCGAACTATGGCTACACCTTC
CDR3aa: CASSVANYGYTF